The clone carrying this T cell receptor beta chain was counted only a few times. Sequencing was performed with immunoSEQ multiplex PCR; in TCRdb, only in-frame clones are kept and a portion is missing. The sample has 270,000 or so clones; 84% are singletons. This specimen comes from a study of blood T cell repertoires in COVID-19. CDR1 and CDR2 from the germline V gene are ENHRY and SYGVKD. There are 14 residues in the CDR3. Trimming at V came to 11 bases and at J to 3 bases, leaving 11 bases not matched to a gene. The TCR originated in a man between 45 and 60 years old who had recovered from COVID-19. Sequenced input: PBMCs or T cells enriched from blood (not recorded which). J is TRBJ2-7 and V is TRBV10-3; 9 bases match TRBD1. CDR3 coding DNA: TGTGCCGTCCAGCCCGGGACAGGGTACTACGAGCAGTACTTC. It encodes CAVQPGTGYYEQYF.